This T cell receptor (beta chain) was profiled in a study of T cell responses to AZD1222 COVID-19 vaccine. As for this clone: Its target is unknown.

General study points: The donor group comprised mostly white British people and more females; the analysis possibly underestimated clonal diversity. Among AZD1222 vaccinees, only six were seropositive at baseline. A rise in Spike-specific TCR breadth and depth followed two AZD1222 doses.

This table comes from immunoSEQ multiplex PCR, and its TCRdb copy is limited to in-frame clones, with some not included. The sample carries around 110,000 clones, around 90% recorded once. Trimming at V came to 6 bases and at J to 6 bases, leaving 4 bases not matched to a gene. The CDR3 extends over 14 amino acids. Looked up from germline, CDR1 is SGHVS and CDR2 is FNYEAQ. Specimen: peripheral blood, collected 28 days after the second AZD1222 dose. V gene TRBV7-6 combines with J gene TRBJ2-1, with TRBD1 matching 11 bases. The TCR was taken from an adult who received the AZD1222 COVID-19 vaccine. The CDR3 region is CASRPGQGVNEQFF. In nucleotides, the CDR3 is TGTGCCAGCAGGCCGGGACAGGGGGTCAATGAGCAGTTCTTC.